One sample yielded the 3 T cell receptor beta chains listed below, sequenced in a study of T-cell reconstitution after alpha-beta-depleted transplantation in children. Unique molecular identifiers were used in preparing the TCRbeta library. TCRdb called the PCR reads again in MiXCR, with one record for every CDR3 protein. The sample includes 530,000 or so distinct CDR3 sequences, roughly a quarter of them seen just once. This specimen consisted of PBMCs, obtained before TCRalphabeta/CD19-depleted stem cell transplant. The receptors were sampled from a boy younger than two with Wiskott-Aldrich syndrome, due to receive a stem cell transplant.

At least ten counts were recorded for this clonotype. The J gene is TRBJ2-1, the V gene TRBV5-1; no definite D call. Germline CDR1 reads SGHRS; CDR2 reads YFSETQ. The CDR3 is 13 residues long. V lost 2 bases and J 7 bases, leaving 10 bases between the germline ends. The CDR3 protein is CASSLPGGNEQFF. In DNA, the CDR3 is TGCGCCAGCAGCTTACCGGGTGGGAATGAGCAGTTCTTC.

V and J are TRBV5-1 and TRBJ2-1, with 12 nucleotides matching TRBD2. The CDR3 consists of 16 residues. With V trimmed by 4 bases and J by 7 bases, 9 bases remained unmatched. Germline-derived CDR1 and CDR2 are SGHRS and YFSETQ. The CDR3 nucleotides are TGCGCCAGCAGCCTTCAACTAGCGGGAGGAGGAAATGAGCAGTTCTTC. Encoded protein: CASSLQLAGGGNEQFF.

The chain employs TRBV3-1 and TRBJ2-3; no clear D gene. There are 15 residues in the CDR3. Per germline, CDR1 LGHDT and CDR2 YNNKEL (reference sequence). Trimming stripped 2 bases from V and 2 bases from J, with 11 bases between. The DNA of the CDR3 is TGTGCCAGCAGCCAATATTGGGGTCCCACAGATACGCAGTATTTT. Protein sequence: CASSQYWGPTDTQYF.